The following is a T cell receptor beta chain sequence with its context. From germline, CDR1 is SNHLY and CDR2 FYNNEI. The ends were cut back, 2 bases at V and 5 bases at J, with 10 bases in the middle. The CDR3 sequence is 14 residues long. This entry belongs to a study of technical replicates of blood from a handful of donors. Produced via immunoSEQ multiplex PCR; TCRdb's table is partial and in-frame only. This table has roughly 15,000 clones, about 80% appearing once. The chain recombines TRBV2 with TRBJ1-5; TRBD1 is a possible D gene (6 bases). The specimen was PBMCs. This sequence was found in a human donor in good health. The CDR3 region has the DNA TGTGCCAGCAGTGAATCGGACAGTTATCAGCCCCAGCATTTT. It specifies CASSESDSYQPQHF.